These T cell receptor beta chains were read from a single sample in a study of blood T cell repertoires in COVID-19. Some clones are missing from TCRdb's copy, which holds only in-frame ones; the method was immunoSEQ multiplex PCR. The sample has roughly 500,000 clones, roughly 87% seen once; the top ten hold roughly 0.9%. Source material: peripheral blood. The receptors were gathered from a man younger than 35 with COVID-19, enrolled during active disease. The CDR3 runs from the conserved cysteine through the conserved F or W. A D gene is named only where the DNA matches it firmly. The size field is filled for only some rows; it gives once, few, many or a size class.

TGTGCCAGCAGCGGCGGTCTTGTGGGGGCCGACTATGGCTACACCTTC,CASSGGLVGADYGYTF,TRBJ1-2,-,-,16,TRBV11-3
TGTGCCAGCTCACCGAGCTCCTACGAGCAGTACTTC,CASSPSSYEQYF,TRBJ2-7,-,-,12,TRBV18
TGTGCCAGCAGCTTAACCCGGGGAGCCCCATTCTACAATGAGCAGTTCTTC,CASSLTRGAPFYNEQFF,TRBJ2-1,-,-,17,TRBV7-9
TGCGCCAGCAGCCAAGAAGCAGGGGGCGGCACTGAAGCTTTCTTT,CASSQEAGGGTEAFF,TRBJ1-1,TRBD1,-,15,TRBV4-1
TGTGCCAGTAACCTCGACAGCCGCTCCTATAATTCACCCCTCCACTTT,CASNLDSRSYNSPLHF,TRBJ1-6,-,-,16,TRBV19
TGCAGCGTTGGGCAGGGTAGTAACTATGGCTACACCTTC,CSVGQGSNYGYTF,TRBJ1-2,-,-,13,TRBV29-1
TGTGCCAGCAGTCAGGGACAGGGAACATCCAGCTATGGCTACACCTTC,CASSQGQGTSSYGYTF,TRBJ1-2,TRBD1,-,16,TRBV28
TGTGCCTGGAGTACTAGCTCCGGGGAGCTGTTTTTT,CAWSTSSGELFF,TRBJ2-2,-,once,12,TRBV30
TGTGCCAGCAGTACCGGGACAGGAGCTAAGCAGTTCTTC,CASSTGTGAKQFF,TRBJ2-1,TRBD1,-,13,TRBV2
TGTGCCTGGAGTGGTCTCTCTAGCGTACACAATGAGCAGTTCTTC,CAWSGLSSVHNEQFF,TRBJ2-1,-,-,15,TRBV30
TGTGCCAGCAGCCTCGAGGTTGCGGGCAATGAGCAGTTCTTC,CASSLEVAGNEQFF,TRBJ2-1,-,-,14,TRBV27
TGTGCCAGCAGCTTAGATACGCTAGCGGGATACAATGAGCAGTTCTTC,CASSLDTLAGYNEQFF,TRBJ2-1,TRBD2,-,16,TRBV11-2
TGTGCCAGCAGAGGCAGGGGTGACGGGGAGCTGTTTTTT,CASRGRGDGELFF,TRBJ2-2,-,once,13,TRBV2
TGTGCCAGCAGCTTAGTCGGGACAGGGAGGCAGCCCCAGCATTTT,CASSLVGTGRQPQHF,TRBJ1-5,TRBD1,-,15,TRBV7-8
TGTGCCAGCAGCTTAGGGGGTCAGGGCAGGGTGTACTTC,CASSLGGQGRVYF,TRBJ2-7,-,-,13,TRBV7-9
TGCAGCGTTTCAAATTTGTCAGATAATCAGCCCCAGCATTTT,CSVSNLSDNQPQHF,TRBJ1-5,-,-,14,TRBV29-1
TGCGCCAGCAGCCTCGGGGGTAGTGAAGCTTTCTTT,CASSLGGSEAFF,TRBJ1-1,-,-,12,TRBV4-1
TGTGCCATCAGTCGCCCGGGACAGGGGCATGGCTACACCTTC,CAISRPGQGHGYTF,TRBJ1-2,TRBD1,-,14,TRBV10-3
TGTGCCAGCTCCGCGGGGAGGGCCACAGATACGCAGTATTTT,CASSAGRATDTQYF,TRBJ2-3,TRBD2,-,14,TRBV18
TGTGCCAGTAGTATGGGGACAGGGAACACTGAAGCTTTCTTT,CASSMGTGNTEAFF,TRBJ1-1,TRBD1,-,14,TRBV19
TGTGCCAGCAGCGTAGCGGGACTAGCGGGAGGTGATACGCAGTATTTT,CASSVAGLAGGDTQYF,TRBJ2-3,TRBD2,-,16,TRBV9
TGTGCCAGCAGCTCAAGACTGAACTCTGGAAACACCATATATTTT,CASSSRLNSGNTIYF,TRBJ1-3,-,-,15,TRBV7-8
TGTGCCACCAGCAGAGACCTGGGGGAGGTAAAACTGTTTTTT,CATSRDLGEVKLFF,TRBJ1-4,-,-,14,TRBV15
TGTGCCAGCAGCCCCAGGGGACCCAGCTATGGCTACACCTTC,CASSPRGPSYGYTF,TRBJ1-2,-,once,14,TRBV27
TGTGCCAGTAGTATAGATGGGCGACCCGGGGAGCTGTTTTTT,CASSIDGRPGELFF,TRBJ2-2,-,few,14,TRBV19
TGCAGCGTTGGGACAGGATATATCGCCAGGGTCCAAGAGACCCAGTACTTC,CSVGTGYIARVQETQYF,TRBJ2-5,TRBD1,-,17,TRBV29-1
TGTGCCAGCAGTACACAGGGAAACGAGCAGTACTTC,CASSTQGNEQYF,TRBJ2-7,-,once,12,TRBV2
TGTGCCAGCAGTTTCCTAGGACAGGCATCCGCCGGTACGCAGTATTTT,CASSFLGQASAGTQYF,TRBJ2-3,TRBD1,-,16,TRBV6-6
TGCGCCAGCAGCTTGGGGGTAGCCCCCTACGAGCAGTACTTC,CASSLGVAPYEQYF,TRBJ2-7,-,-,14,TRBV5-1
TGTGCCAGCAGCTTGGAAGGCAGGCCGTCTGGGGGCTACACCTTC,CASSLEGRPSGGYTF,TRBJ1-2,-,-,15,TRBV5-4
TGTGCCAGCGCCATTGGGGCCAACGAGCAGTACTTC,CASAIGANEQYF,TRBJ2-7,-,-,12,TRBV6-5
TGTGCCAGCAGTTTAAGGCAGGGGACCTACGAGCAGTACTTC,CASSLRQGTYEQYF,TRBJ2-7,-,once,14,TRBV27
TGTGCCAGCAGCACGGACATGTACTATGGCTACACCTTC,CASSTDMYYGYTF,TRBJ1-2,-,-,13,TRBV11-2
TGTGCCAGCAGCGCGGCAAAGACAGATCCTAATTCACCCCTCCACTTT,CASSAAKTDPNSPLHF,TRBJ1-6,-,once,16,TRBV9
TGTGCCAGCAGCTTAGCTGGCGGGAGTTGGTACGAGCAGTACTTC,CASSLAGGSWYEQYF,TRBJ2-7,TRBD2,once,15,TRBV7-2
TGTGCCAGCAGCGAACCGACTAGCGGGCGCTACGAGCAGTACTTC,CASSEPTSGRYEQYF,TRBJ2-7,TRBD2,-,15,TRBV3-1/TRBV3-2
TGTGCCAGCAGCCTACAGGGACAGGGGACAGATACGCAGTATTTT,CASSLQGQGTDTQYF,TRBJ2-3,TRBD1,-,15,TRBV7-6